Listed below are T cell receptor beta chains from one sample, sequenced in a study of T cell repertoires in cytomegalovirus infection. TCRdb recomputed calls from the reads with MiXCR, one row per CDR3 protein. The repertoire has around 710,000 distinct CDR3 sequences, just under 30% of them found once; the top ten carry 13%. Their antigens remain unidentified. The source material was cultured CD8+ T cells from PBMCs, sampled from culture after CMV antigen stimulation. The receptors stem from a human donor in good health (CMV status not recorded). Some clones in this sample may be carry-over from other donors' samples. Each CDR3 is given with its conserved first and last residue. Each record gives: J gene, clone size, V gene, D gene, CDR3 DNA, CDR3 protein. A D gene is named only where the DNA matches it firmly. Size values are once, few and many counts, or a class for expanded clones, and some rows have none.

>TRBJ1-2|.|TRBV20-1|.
TGCAGTGCCCGAGGGGGGAGCCCGCAAGACTATGGCTACACCTTC
CSARGGSPQDYGYTF
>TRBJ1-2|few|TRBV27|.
TGTGCCAGCAGTTTGCGTGGGAGCCTTTATGGCTACACCTTC
CASSLRGSLYGYTF
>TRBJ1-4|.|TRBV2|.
TGTGCCAGCAGTGTAAACCAAGGACAGAGAAATGAAAAACTGTTTTTT
CASSVNQGQRNEKLFF
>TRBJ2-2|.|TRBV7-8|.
TGTGCCAGCAGCCGTGGGAAGGTCGCCGGGGAGCTGTTTTTT
CASSRGKVAGELFF
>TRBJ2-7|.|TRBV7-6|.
TGTGCCAGCAGCTTAGCTATAGGCCCCGGGGACCACGAGCAGTACTTC
CASSLAIGPGDHEQYF
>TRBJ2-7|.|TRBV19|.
TGTGCCAGTAGTCCCATTTCCTACGAGCAGTACTTC
CASSPISYEQYF
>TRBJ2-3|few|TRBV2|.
TGTGCCAGCCCGTGGGTGGGCACAGATACGCAGTATTTT
CASPWVGTDTQYF
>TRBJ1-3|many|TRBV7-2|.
TGTGCCAGTCCCCTCACGGGAAACACCATATATTTT
CASPLTGNTIYF
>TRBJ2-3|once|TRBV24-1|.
TGTGCCACCAGTGATTTTAGGGCAGATACGCAGTATTTT
CATSDFRADTQYF
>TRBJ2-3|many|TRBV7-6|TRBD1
TGTGCCAGCAGCTCCGGGACAGGGTCGCCAGATACGCAGTATTTT
CASSSGTGSPDTQYF
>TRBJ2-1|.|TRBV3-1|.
TGTGCCAGCAGCCCAGACAGGAGGCCCTCCTACAATGAGCAGTTCTTC
CASSPDRRPSYNEQFF
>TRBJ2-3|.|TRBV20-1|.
TGCAGTGCCCCCCTCGTGGGACACCCTTTCGATACGCAGTATTTT
CSAPLVGHPFDTQYF
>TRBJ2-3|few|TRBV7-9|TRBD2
TGTGCCAGCAGCTTAGGTTCCACTAGCGGGGCGGATACGCAGTATTTT
CASSLGSTSGADTQYF
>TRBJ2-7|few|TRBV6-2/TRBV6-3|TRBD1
TGTGCCAGCAGCCCTCCGAGACAGGGTCCCTACGAGCAGTACTTC
CASSPPRQGPYEQYF
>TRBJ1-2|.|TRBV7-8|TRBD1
TGTGCCAGCAGCTTAGGAGGGGGGACAGGGGACAACTATGGCTACACCTTC
CASSLGGGTGDNYGYTF
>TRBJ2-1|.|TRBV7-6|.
TGTGCCAGCAGCTCCCCGGTCAGCAATGAGCAGTTCTTC
CASSSPVSNEQFF
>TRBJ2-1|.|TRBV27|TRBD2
TGTGCCAGCAGTTTCCAGCGGGGGTACTCCTACAATGAGCAGTTCTTC
CASSFQRGYSYNEQFF
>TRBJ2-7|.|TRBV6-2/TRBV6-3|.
TGTGCCAGCAGTTACTCAGCCTACGAGCAGTACTTC
CASSYSAYEQYF
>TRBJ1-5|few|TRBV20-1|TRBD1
TGCAGTGCTAGACTCGGACAGGGGGCTGTTCAGCCCCAGCATTTT
CSARLGQGAVQPQHF
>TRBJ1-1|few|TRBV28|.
TGTGCCAGCAGGCCCACGGGGAACACTGAAGCTTTCTTT
CASRPTGNTEAFF
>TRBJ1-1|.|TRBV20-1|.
TGCAGTGCTAGTGGCAGGTGGAACACTGAAGCTTTCTTT
CSASGRWNTEAFF
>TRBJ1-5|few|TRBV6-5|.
TGTGCCAGCAGTTACTCGGCAGCCAGCAATCAGCCCCAGCATTTT
CASSYSAASNQPQHF
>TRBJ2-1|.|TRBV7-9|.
TGTGCCAGCAGCGTCCCCTCGACAGGCAGTGTCTCCTACAATGAGCAGTTCTTC
CASSVPSTGSVSYNEQFF
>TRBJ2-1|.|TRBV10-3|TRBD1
TGTGCCATCAGGTTAATAACGGACAGGGGCAATGAGCAGTTCTTC
CAIRLITDRGNEQFF
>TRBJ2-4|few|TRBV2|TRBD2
TGTGCCAGCAAGGAGCGGGGGGGCGACCTCGGCAAAAACATTCAGTACTTC
CASKERGGDLGKNIQYF
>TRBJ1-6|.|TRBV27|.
TGTGCCAGCAGTTTCGGTCCCCCAACTTTCCTCCGGGACTCACCCCTCCACTTT
CASSFGPPTFLRDSPLHF
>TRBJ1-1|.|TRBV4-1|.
TGCGCCAGCCGTTGGAAGGGTGTGAACACTGAAGCTTTCTTT
CASRWKGVNTEAFF
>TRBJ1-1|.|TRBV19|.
TGTGCCAGTAGTATGACATCAAGAGGGACTGAAGCTTTCTTT
CASSMTSRGTEAFF
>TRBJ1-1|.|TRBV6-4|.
TGTGCCAGCATGAAACTGAACACTGAAGCTTTCTTT
CASMKLNTEAFF
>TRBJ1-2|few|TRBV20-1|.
TGCAGTGCTAGAGACCAGGGTACTAACTATGGCTACACCTTC
CSARDQGTNYGYTF
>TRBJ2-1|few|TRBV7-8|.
TGTGCCAGCAGCTTAGGAATAGGAACTAGCTACAATGAGCAGTTCTTC
CASSLGIGTSYNEQFF
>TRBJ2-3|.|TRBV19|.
TGTGCCAGTAGTTGGGCCCAAGATACGCAGTATTTT
CASSWAQDTQYF
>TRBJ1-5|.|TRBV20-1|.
TGCAGTGCTAGAGATCGGGGAGTTAGCAATCAGCCCCAGCATTTT
CSARDRGVSNQPQHF
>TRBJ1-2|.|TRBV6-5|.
TGTGCCAGCAGGTTCCAGGGCTATGGCTACACCTTC
CASRFQGYGYTF
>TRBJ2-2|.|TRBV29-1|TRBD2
TGCAGCGTCGCGGGGAGGCGGGGGGCGAACACCGGGGAGCTGTTTTTT
CSVAGRRGANTGELFF
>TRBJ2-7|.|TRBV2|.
TGTGCCAGCGGGTGGGACCCAGGACAGTTACTATCCTACGAGCAGTACTTC
CASGWDPGQLLSYEQYF
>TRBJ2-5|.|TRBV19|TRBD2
TGTGCCAGTAGCACCTCAGCGGGGGACCAAGAGACCCAGTACTTC
CASSTSAGDQETQYF
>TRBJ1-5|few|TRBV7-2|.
TGTGCCAGCAGCGCAAAGGGAATGATCAATCAGCCCCAGCATTTT
CASSAKGMINQPQHF
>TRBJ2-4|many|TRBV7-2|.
TGTGCCAGCAGTGGCTCGCCCGGCGAATACATTCAGTACTTC
CASSGSPGEYIQYF
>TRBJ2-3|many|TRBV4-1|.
TGCGCCAGCAGCCAAGGACTCGGGAGCACAGATACGCAGTATTTT
CASSQGLGSTDTQYF
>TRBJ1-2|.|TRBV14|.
TGTGCCAGCAGCCAAGAGATTAACTATGGCTACACCTTC
CASSQEINYGYTF
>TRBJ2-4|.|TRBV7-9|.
TGTGCCAGCAGCTTAAGGGGAGACATTCAGTACTTC
CASSLRGDIQYF
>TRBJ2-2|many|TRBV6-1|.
TGTGCCAGCAGTGAACTAGAGGTTCCCGGGGAGCTGTTTTTT
CASSELEVPGELFF
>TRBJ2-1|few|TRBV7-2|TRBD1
TGTGCCAGCAGCTTACGACCTTCCGGGACAGGGGGCAGAAATGAGCAGTTCTTC
CASSLRPSGTGGRNEQFF
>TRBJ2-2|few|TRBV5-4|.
TGTGCCAGCAGCCTCGCGTGGGACGGGAACACCGGGGAGCTGTTTTTT
CASSLAWDGNTGELFF
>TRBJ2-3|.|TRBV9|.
TGTGCCAGCAGCGCCCTAGGAGGGGGAAGCACAGATACGCAGTATTTT
CASSALGGGSTDTQYF
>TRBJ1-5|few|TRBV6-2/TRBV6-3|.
TGTGCCAGCAGTTGGGGGGGGCTCGGGCAGCCCCAGCATTTT
CASSWGGLGQPQHF
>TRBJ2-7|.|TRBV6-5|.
TGTGCCAGCAGTTACTCGACCCTTACCTACGAGCAGTACTTC
CASSYSTLTYEQYF
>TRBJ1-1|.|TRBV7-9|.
TGTGCCAGCAGCCCAGGGAGATTGGGAACGATCACTGAAGCTTTCTTT
CASSPGRLGTITEAFF
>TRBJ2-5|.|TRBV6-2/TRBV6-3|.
TGTGCCAGCAGCTTAGCCGTCGGGATCCAAGAGACCCAGTACTTC
CASSLAVGIQETQYF
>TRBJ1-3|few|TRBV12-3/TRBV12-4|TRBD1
TGTGCCAACCGCGTACAGGGGGATTTTGGAAACACCATATATTTT
CANRVQGDFGNTIYF
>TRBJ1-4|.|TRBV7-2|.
TGTGCCAGCAGCCAGAGCCGGGCAACTAATGAAAAACTGTTTTTT
CASSQSRATNEKLFF
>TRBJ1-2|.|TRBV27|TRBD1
TGTGCCAGCAGTATTAGCGCATCACAGGGGGTAGGTTATGGCTACACCTTC
CASSISASQGVGYGYTF
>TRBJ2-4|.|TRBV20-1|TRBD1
TGCAGTGCTAGATATTTCGGTTCGCTGGACAGGTTAGCCAAAAACATTCAGTACTTC
CSARYFGSLDRLAKNIQYF